These 20 T cell receptor beta chains came from one sample sequenced in a study of vaccination effects on CD4 cells after COVID-19. ViraFEST used viral peptide pools to expand antigen-specific CD4+ T cells before sequencing. The authors isolated CD4+ T cells after about eleven days of culture. According to the study, vaccine recipients showed no prior SARS-CoV-2 infection and negative nucleocapsid antibodies. These receptors lack a known antigen. Only in-frame clones appear in the TCRdb table, and some are missing; sequencing was by immunoSEQ multiplex PCR. Of some 69,000 clones listed, around 74% are singletons. Here the sequenced sample was CD4+ T cells from PBMCs cultured with HCoV-NL63 spike peptides, taken before COVID-19 vaccination. The receptors were sampled from a human donor who received a COVID-19 vaccine.

The rearrangement joins TRBV4-3 to TRBJ2-3, with D possibly TRBD1 on 5 matching bases. The germline gives CDR1 LGHNA, CDR2 YSLEER. Deletions cut 0 bases from V and 6 bases from J, with 19 bases between. The CDR3 runs to 17 residues. The CDR3 sequence: CASSQDSSGSGWDTQYF. As DNA, the CDR3 is TGCGCCAGCAGCCAAGATTCGTCAGGGTCCGGATGGGATACGCAGTATTTT.

The chain is built from TRBV18 and TRBJ2-3, with 10 bases lining up with TRBD2. V lost 1 base and J lost 0; bases outside the gene matches: 7. Germline-derived CDR1 and CDR2 are KGHSH and LQKENI. The CDR3 loop spans 18 amino acids. The CDR3 DNA follows: TGTGCCAGCTCACCACGGACTAGCGGATTTGCTAGCACAGATACGCAGTATTTT. It encodes CASSPRTSGFASTDTQYF.

This chain links TRBV6-5 with TRBJ1-6; D is unclear. Germline V gene lookup returns CDR1 MNHEY and CDR2 SVGAGI. There are 12 residues in the CDR3. Trimming took 1 base from V and 9 from J, leaving 4 bases between them. As DNA, the CDR3 is TGTGCCAGCAGTTACTGGTCTTCACCCCTCCACTTT. It translates to CASSYWSSPLHF.

The rearrangement joins TRBV30 to TRBJ2-5; 8 nucleotides agree with TRBD2. V shed 2 bases, J shed 2 bases, and the junction held 7 bases outside the gene matches. The length of the CDR3 is 15 residues. Per the germline V gene, CDR1 is GTSNPN and CDR2 is SVGIG (reference sequence). The CDR3, as DNA: TGTGCCTGGAGTATTGGACTAGCTGTTCAAGAGACCCAGTACTTC. Protein product: CAWSIGLAVQETQYF.

The rearrangement links TRBV7-2 to TRBJ1-2, with D uncertain. Per the germline V gene, CDR1 is SGHTA and CDR2 is FQGNSA. Trimming took 3 bases from V and 4 from J, leaving 18 bases between them. This CDR3 is 16 amino acids long. The CDR3 spells CASSFPTSPGSYGYTF. The CDR3 DNA reads TGTGCCAGCAGCTTCCCTACCTCTCCCGGGAGCTATGGCTACACCTTC. The variable domain in full, completed from reference TRBV7-2 and TRBJ1-2, reads GAGVSQSPSNKVTEKGKDVELRCDPISGHTALYWYRQSLGQGLEFLIYFQGNSAPDKSGLPSDRFSAERTGGSVSTLTIQRTQQEDSAVYLCASSFPTSPGSYGYTFGSGTRLTVV.

This chain uses TRBV7-2 with TRBJ1-1, with D unclear. The CDR3 is made up of 13 amino acids. CDR1 and CDR2 (germline): SGHTA, FQGNSA. Trimming left V 6 bases short and J 1 base short, with 9 bases between. CDR3 in amino acids: CASSYDQNTEAFF. In DNA form, the CDR3 reads TGTGCCAGCAGTTATGACCAGAACACTGAAGCTTTCTTT.

The chain is built from TRBV5-1 and TRBJ1-2, with 7 bases fitting TRBD1. Per the germline V gene, CDR1 is SGHRS and CDR2 is YFSETQ. The CDR3 is made up of 15 amino acids. After removal of 7 bases from V and 2 bases from J, the junction contained 11 bases not matched to a gene. CDR3 residues: CASGLQTGQNYGYTF. The CDR3 DNA follows: TGCGCCAGCGGGCTCCAGACAGGGCAGAACTATGGCTACACCTTC.

The J gene is TRBJ2-3, the V gene TRBV5-4; 7 bases map to TRBD2. The trim removed 1 base at V and 1 base at J, leaving 3 bases unmatched. The CDR3 extends over 15 amino acids. From germline, CDR1 is SGHNT and CDR2 YYREEE (reference sequence). The CDR3 is CASSLWAGGTDTQYF. Written as DNA, the CDR3 is TGTGCCAGCAGCTTGTGGGCGGGGGGCACAGATACGCAGTATTTT.

This chain joins TRBV4-3 and TRBJ1-2; no firm D call. The germline CDR1 and CDR2 sequences are LGHNA and YSLEER. CDR3 size: 14 residues. V shed 2 bases and J shed 2 bases, with 9 bases lying between them. The CDR3 reads CASSQQIGNYGYTF. DNA of the CDR3: TGCGCCAGCAGCCAACAAATAGGCAACTATGGCTACACCTTC.

This chain connects TRBV18 to TRBJ1-1; 7 nucleotides align to TRBD1. The CDR3 has 13 amino acids. Germline CDR1 and CDR2: KGHSH and LQKENI. V was pared by 4 bases and J by 3 bases, with 2 bases of the junction left unmatched. The CDR3 DNA reads TGTGCCAGCTCACGGGGGACAGACACTGAAGCTTTCTTT. It is translated as CASSRGTDTEAFF.

Only a few counts were recorded for this clone. The chain is built from TRBV28 and TRBJ1-1; D is unresolved. The germline V and J ends were trimmed by 5 bases and 3 bases, with 7 bases remaining between them. This CDR3 is built from 12 residues. Germline V gene data show CDR1 as MDHEN and CDR2 as SYDVKM. CDR3 amino acids: CASSPRYTEAFF. DNA for the CDR3: TGTGCCAGCAGTCCCCGGTACACTGAAGCTTTCTTT.

The chain carries TRBV21-1 and TRBJ2-7; the D call TRBD2 from the table was never checked on the DNA. TRBV21-1 is annotated as a pseudogene. This CDR3 comprises 16 residues. DNA of the CDR3: TGTGCCAGCAGAGAGAATATCTCTCGGGGGGCTTACGAGCAGTACGTC. It yields the protein CASRENISRGAYEQYV.

Only one count was recorded for this clone. This sequence joins TRBV6-2 or TRBV6-3 and TRBJ2-4; unclear D gene. Germline V CDR1 and CDR2: MNHEY, SVGEGT. Trimming pared 2 bases from V and 0 bases from J, leaving 8 bases between. This CDR3 contains 15 residues. The DNA for the CDR3 is TGTGCCAGCAGTTACCGCGGCGTAGCCAAAAACATTCAGTACTTC. Protein product: CASSYRGVAKNIQYF.

The chain carries TRBV6-6 and TRBJ2-6, with D unresolved. Trimming stripped 8 bases from V and 3 bases from J, with 8 bases between. Germline CDR1 is MNHNY and CDR2 is SVGAGI (reference sequence). CDR3 length: 13 amino acids. The CDR3 sequence: CASESYGANVLTF. The CDR3 DNA sequence: TGTGCCAGCGAGTCATATGGGGCCAACGTCCTGACTTTC.

The rearrangement uses TRBV5-1 and TRBJ1-3; no definite D call. This CDR3 has 13 amino acids. The germline V gene encodes CDR1 SGHRS and CDR2 YFSETQ. The ends were cut back, 0 bases at V and 9 bases at J, with 10 bases in the middle. The CDR3 loop reads CASSLESGGTIYF. The CDR3, as DNA: TGCGCCAGCAGCTTGGAATCGGGAGGCACCATATATTTT. Variable domain in full (rest from reference TRBV5-1 and TRBJ1-3): KAGVTQTPRYLIKTRGQQVTLSCSPISGHRSVSWYQQTPGQGLQFLFEYFSETQRNKGNFPGRFSGRQFSNSRSEMNVSTLELGDSALYLCASSLESGGTIYFGEGSWLTVV.

J is TRBJ1-4 and V is TRBV29-1; unclear D gene. The V end was cut by 4 bases, the J end by 0 bases, with 9 bases between. Germline assignment: CDR1 SQVTM and CDR2 ANQGSEA. The CDR3 length is 14 residues. CDR3 in DNA: TGCAGCGTTGGTTCCTCAACAACTAATGAAAAACTGTTTTTT. Amino acid sequence: CSVGSSTTNEKLFF.

The chain recombines TRBV7-6 with TRBJ2-3; unclear D gene. Germline V CDR1 and CDR2: SGHVS, FNYEAQ. V lost 2 bases and J lost 2, with 8 bases in between. The CDR3 loop spans 14 amino acids. Written as DNA, the CDR3 is TGTGCCAGCAGCTTAAGTTCTAACACAGATACGCAGTATTTT. Translated: CASSLSSNTDTQYF. The whole variable domain, remainder taken from reference TRBV7-6 and TRBJ2-3, is GAGVSQSPRYKVTKRGQDVALRCDPISGHVSLYWYRQALGQGPEFLTYFNYEAQQDKSGLPNDRFSAERPEGSISTLTIQRTEQRDSAMYRCASSLSSNTDTQYFGPGTRLTVL.

This rearrangement joins TRBV18 to TRBJ1-2; D is possibly TRBD1 (6 bases). The CDR3 runs to 14 residues. Germline lookup yields CDR1 KGHSH and CDR2 LQKENI. Trimming cost V 4 bases and J 4 bases, with 13 bases left between them. The CDR3 nucleotides read TGTGCCAGCTCACACCGACAGGATCTCTATGGCTACACCTTC. Its translation is CASSHRQDLYGYTF.

This chain joins TRBV5-1 and TRBJ2-2; no reliable D call. CDR1 is SGHRS, CDR2 YFSETQ, per germline. The CDR3 length is 16 residues. Trimming cost V 5 bases and J 7 bases, with 21 bases left between them. CDR3: CASSDALLLHHGELFF. The CDR3 coding sequence is TGCGCCAGCAGTGACGCACTCCTCCTACATCACGGGGAGCTGTTTTTT.

The chain couples TRBV5-1 to TRBJ2-5; D is uncertain. The CDR3 runs 11 residues. The V gene lost 3 bases and the J gene lost 1 base, with 1 base spanning the gap. Germline values: CDR1 SGHRS, CDR2 YFSETQ. As DNA, the CDR3 is TGCGCCAGCAGCTCCCAAGAGACCCAGTACTTC. Protein product: CASSSQETQYF.